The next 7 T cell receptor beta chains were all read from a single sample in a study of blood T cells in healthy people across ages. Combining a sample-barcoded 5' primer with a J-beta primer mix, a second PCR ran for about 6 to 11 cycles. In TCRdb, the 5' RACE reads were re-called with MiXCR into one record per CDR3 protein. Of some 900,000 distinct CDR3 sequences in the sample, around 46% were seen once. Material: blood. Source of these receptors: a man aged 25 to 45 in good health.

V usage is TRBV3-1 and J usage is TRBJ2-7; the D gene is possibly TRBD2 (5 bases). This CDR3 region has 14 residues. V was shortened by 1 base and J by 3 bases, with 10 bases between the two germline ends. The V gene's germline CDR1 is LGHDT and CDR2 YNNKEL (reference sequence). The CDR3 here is CASSQGESHYEQYF. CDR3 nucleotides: TGTGCCAGCAGCCAAGGGGAGAGCCACTACGAGCAGTACTTC.

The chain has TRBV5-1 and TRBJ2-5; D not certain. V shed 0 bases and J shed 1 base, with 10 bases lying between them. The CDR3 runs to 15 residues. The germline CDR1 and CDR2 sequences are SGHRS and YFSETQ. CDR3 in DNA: TGCGCCAGCAGCTTGGCCAACCTTGTCCAAGAGACCCAGTACTTC. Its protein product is CASSLANLVQETQYF. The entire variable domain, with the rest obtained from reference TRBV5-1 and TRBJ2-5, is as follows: KAGVTQTPRYLIKTRGQQVTLSCSPISGHRSVSWYQQTPGQGLQFLFEYFSETQRNKGNFPGRFSGRQFSNSRSEMNVSTLELGDSALYLCASSLANLVQETQYFGPGTRLLVL.

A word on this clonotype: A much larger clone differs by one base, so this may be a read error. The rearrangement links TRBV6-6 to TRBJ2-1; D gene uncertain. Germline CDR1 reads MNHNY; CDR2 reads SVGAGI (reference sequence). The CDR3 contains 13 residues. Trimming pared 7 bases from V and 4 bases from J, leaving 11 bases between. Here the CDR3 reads CASIYVKYNEQFF. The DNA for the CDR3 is TGTGCCAGCATTTATGTTAAATACAATGAGCAGTTCTTC.

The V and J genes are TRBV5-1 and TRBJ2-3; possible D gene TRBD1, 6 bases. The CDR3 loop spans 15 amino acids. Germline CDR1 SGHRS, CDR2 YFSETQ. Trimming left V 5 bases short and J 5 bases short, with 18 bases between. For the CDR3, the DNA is TGCGCCAGCAGTCATGGGGACACCCAGGGAGATACGCAGTATTTT. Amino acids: CASSHGDTQGDTQYF.

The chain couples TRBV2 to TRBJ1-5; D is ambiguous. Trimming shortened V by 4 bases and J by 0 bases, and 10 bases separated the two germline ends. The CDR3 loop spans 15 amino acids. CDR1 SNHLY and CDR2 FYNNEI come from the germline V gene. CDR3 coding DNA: TGTGCCAGCAGTGGTCTCATGAATAGCAATCAGCCCCAGCATTTT. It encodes CASSGLMNSNQPQHF.

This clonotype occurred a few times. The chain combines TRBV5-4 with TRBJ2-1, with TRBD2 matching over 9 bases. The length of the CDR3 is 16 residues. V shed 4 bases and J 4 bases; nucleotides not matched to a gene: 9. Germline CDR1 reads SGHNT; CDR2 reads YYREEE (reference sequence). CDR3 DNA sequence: TGTGCCAGCAGCCTGTTAGCGGGGGCCCTTTACAATGAGCAGTTCTTC. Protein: CASSLLAGALYNEQFF.

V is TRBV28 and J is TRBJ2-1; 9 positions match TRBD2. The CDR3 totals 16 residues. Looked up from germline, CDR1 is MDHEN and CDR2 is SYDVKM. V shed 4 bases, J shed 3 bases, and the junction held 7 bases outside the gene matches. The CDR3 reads CASSYQGRGGYNEQFF. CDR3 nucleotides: TGTGCCAGCAGTTACCAAGGGCGGGGGGGCTACAATGAGCAGTTCTTC.